This T cell receptor (beta chain) was sequenced in a study of blood T cell repertoires in COVID-19. In the study overall: Material from acute and convalescent COVID-19 was sourced from the United States, Italy and Spain.

J lost 0 bases, V lost 5 bases, and 9 bases had no gene match. Germline V gene sequence: CDR1 SGHRS, CDR2 YFSETQ. This CDR3 is 19 amino acids long. Per the study methods: By means of reference gene primer amplification, nucleated cell counts were estimated. Data came from immunoSEQ multiplex PCR; TCRdb stores just in-frame clones and leaves some out. D and trimming come from the DNA, and the V and J calls and clone size come from that table. The sample shows roughly 250,000 clones, about 90% of them seen only once. This receptor was taken from a man in his thirties or forties with COVID-19, enrolled during active disease. The sequencing sample was made of peripheral blood. The genes are TRBV5-1 and TRBJ2-2; 14 bases match TRBD2. CDR3 in amino acids: CASRPPGLAGGSNTGELFF. The CDR3 DNA sequence: TGCGCCAGCAGACCCCCAGGACTAGCGGGGGGTTCGAACACCGGGGAGCTGTTTTTT.